A single sample is the source of the 22 T cell receptor beta chains below, sequenced in a study of monozygotic twins with inflammatory bowel disease. TCRdb processed the 5' RACE reads again and assigns one entry to each CDR3 protein, with no DNA. In total, the table holds approximately 330,000 distinct CDR3 sequences. Sample: blood. These receptors were obtained from a human donor with ulcerative colitis or Crohn's disease, or a healthy co-twin of an affected twin (not recorded which).

V gene TRBV19 combines with J gene TRBJ2-7; the TCRdb call, TRBD1, lacks DNA for checking. Germline lookup yields CDR1 LNHDA and CDR2 SQIVND (reference sequence). This CDR3 is 15 amino acids long. CDR3 residues: CASSIILSHSYEQYF.

V is TRBV2 and J is TRBJ2-3; TCRdb indicates TRBD2, and absent DNA this call remains unverified. The CDR3 spans 15 residues. The V gene's germline CDR1 is SNHLY and CDR2 FYNNEI. The CDR3 region is CASSLSGGARDTQYF. The full variable domain, completed using reference TRBV2 and TRBJ2-3, is EPEVTQTPSHQVTQMGQEVILRCVPISNHLYFYWYRQILGQKVEFLVSFYNNEISEKSEIFDDQFSVERPDGSNFTLKIRSTKLEDSAMYFCASSLSGGARDTQYFGPGTRLTVL.

The V and J genes are TRBV7-2 and TRBJ2-2; TCRdb reports TRBD1, a call that lacks DNA to check it against. Germline values: CDR1 SGHTA, CDR2 FQGNSA. This CDR3 is built from 17 residues. This CDR3 is CASSLGPADANTGELFF.

The J gene is TRBJ1-2, the V gene TRBV6-1; TCRdb's D call, TRBD1, is unchecked because there is no DNA. The CDR3 has 15 amino acids. Per the germline V gene, CDR1 is MNHNS and CDR2 is SASEGT. CDR3 residues: CASSRTGEANYGYTF.

V is TRBV29-1 and J is TRBJ2-5; the TCRdb D gene call, TRBD2, has no DNA to confirm it. Germline-derived CDR1 and CDR2 are SQVTM and ANQGSEA. The CDR3 has 14 amino acids. CDR3: CSALPGGFQETQYF.

The chain joins TRBV5-4 to TRBJ2-5; TCRdb outputs TRBD2, but without DNA this stays unchecked. The CDR3 has 15 amino acids. Per the germline V gene, CDR1 is SGHNT and CDR2 is YYREEE (reference sequence). CDR3 protein: CASSLAAAGQETQYF.

The gene calls are TRBV20-1 and TRBJ2-4. The CDR3 is 14 residues long. Germline V gene data show CDR1 as DFQATT and CDR2 as SNEGSKA (reference sequence). This CDR3 reads CSALGPLAKNIQYF.

This chain uses TRBV4-1 with TRBJ2-7; TCRdb outputs TRBD2, but without DNA this stays unchecked. There are 14 residues in the CDR3. Germline lookup yields CDR1 MGHRA and CDR2 YSYEKL. CDR3 sequence reads: CASSHPILGDEQYF.

The chain has TRBV20-1 and TRBJ2-5. The CDR3 is made up of 11 amino acids. Germline CDR1 and CDR2: DFQATT and SNEGSKA (reference sequence). CDR3 sequence reads: CSAGIQETQYF.

J is TRBJ2-3 and V is TRBV5-1; TCRdb's D call, TRBD1, is unchecked because there is no DNA. Germline V gene lookup returns CDR1 SGHRS and CDR2 YFSETQ. This CDR3 region has 15 residues. CDR3: CASSLGLLGGDTQYF.

This rearrangement joins TRBV15 to TRBJ2-2; the D call from TCRdb, TRBD1, cannot be confirmed without DNA. Germline V gene sequence: CDR1 LNHNV, CDR2 YYDKDF (reference sequence). CDR3 length equals 15 residues. Here the CDR3 reads CATSARIVTMGELFF.

The chain couples TRBV20-1 to TRBJ2-1; with no DNA, the TCRdb D assignment of TRBD1 cannot be verified. Germline CDR1 and CDR2: DFQATT and SNEGSKA (reference sequence). The CDR3 length is 13 residues. The CDR3: CSARVPDNNEQFF.

This chain connects TRBV6-1 to TRBJ1-2; TCRdb designates TRBD1, a call that cannot be tested without DNA. Germline assignment: CDR1 MNHNS and CDR2 SASEGT. CDR3 length: 14 residues. The CDR3 loop reads CASRITLQGNGYTF.

This chain joins TRBV6-2 or TRBV6-3 and TRBJ1-2; no DNA is available, so the TRBD1 call from TCRdb remains unchecked. CDR3 length equals 15 residues. The V gene's germline CDR1 is MNHEY and CDR2 SVGEGT. CDR3 sequence: CACNNLGTLNYGYTF.

The chain uses TRBV20-1 and TRBJ1-4. CDR1 and CDR2 from the germline V gene are DFQATT and SNEGSKA (reference sequence). CDR3 length equals 12 residues. The CDR3 reads CSARRFNEKLFF.

The chain is built from TRBV5-6 and TRBJ2-2; TCRdb proposes TRBD2, but this gene call is untestable without DNA. The CDR3 sequence is 18 residues long. Germline values: CDR1 SGHDT, CDR2 YYEEEE. CDR3 residues: CASSFRPSGRTNTGELFF. The full variable domain, its missing parts supplied by reference TRBV5-6 and TRBJ2-2, is DAGVTQSPTHLIKTRGQQVTLRCSPKSGHDTVSWYQQALGQGPQFIFQYYEEEERQRGNFPDRFSGHQFPNYSSELNVNALLLGDSALYLCASSFRPSGRTNTGELFFGEGSRLTVL.

V is TRBV7-2 and J is TRBJ2-6; the TCRdb D gene call, TRBD1, has no DNA to confirm it. The CDR3 has 15 residues. Per the germline V gene, CDR1 is SGHTA and CDR2 is FQGNSA. The CDR3: CASRGAASGANVLTF.

The gene calls are TRBV3-1 and TRBJ2-2. Per the germline V gene, CDR1 is LGHDT and CDR2 is YNNKEL (reference sequence). The CDR3 is 13 residues long. This CDR3 reads CASSQLVTGELFF.

The chain links TRBV20-1 to TRBJ2-1; lacking DNA, the TRBD2 call made by TCRdb goes unchecked. The CDR3 totals 12 residues. The germline CDR1 and CDR2 sequences are DFQATT and SNEGSKA (reference sequence). CDR3 in amino acids: CSARASGSSQFF.

The V gene is TRBV5-4, the J gene TRBJ2-1; the TRBD2 assignment by TCRdb is unverifiable without DNA. CDR1 and CDR2 (germline): SGHNT, YYREEE (reference sequence). CDR3 length: 14 residues. CDR3 region: CASSPGLAGNEQFF.

The V and J genes are TRBV10-3 and TRBJ2-1. Germline V gene sequence: CDR1 ENHRY, CDR2 SYGVKD. This CDR3 comprises 14 residues. The CDR3 sequence: CAISDSTDYNEQFF.

The gene calls are TRBV5-4 and TRBJ2-2. CDR1 and CDR2 from the germline V gene are SGHNT and YYREEE (reference sequence). The CDR3 loop spans 15 amino acids. CDR3 protein: CASSLGSGTTGELFF.